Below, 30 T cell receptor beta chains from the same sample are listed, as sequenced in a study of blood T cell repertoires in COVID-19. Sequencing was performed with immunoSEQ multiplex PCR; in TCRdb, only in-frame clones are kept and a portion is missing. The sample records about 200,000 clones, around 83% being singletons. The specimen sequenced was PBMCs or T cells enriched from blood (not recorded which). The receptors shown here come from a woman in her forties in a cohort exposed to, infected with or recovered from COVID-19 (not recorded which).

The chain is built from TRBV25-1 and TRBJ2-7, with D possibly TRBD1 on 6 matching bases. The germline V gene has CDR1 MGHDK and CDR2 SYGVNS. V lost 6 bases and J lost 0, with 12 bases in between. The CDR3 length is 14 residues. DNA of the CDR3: TGTGCCAGCAGCGTGACAGGTATCTCCTACGAGCAGTACTTC. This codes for CASSVTGISYEQYF.

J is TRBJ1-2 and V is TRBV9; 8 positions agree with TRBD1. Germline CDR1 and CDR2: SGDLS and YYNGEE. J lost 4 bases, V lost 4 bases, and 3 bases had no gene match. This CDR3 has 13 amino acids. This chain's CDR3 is CASSFTGGYGYTF. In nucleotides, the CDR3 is TGTGCCAGCAGCTTCACAGGGGGCTATGGCTACACCTTC.

The DNA for the CDR3 is TGTGCCAGCACCTCCCGCCGGGTTCAGAGAGCGGCGCCCCAGCATTTT. This translates into CASTSRRVQRAAPQHF. This chain uses TRBV28 with TRBJ1-5, with D hard to call. CDR3 length: 16 residues. Trimming removed 7 bases from V and 9 bases from J, with 25 bases in between. Germline CDR1 reads MDHEN; CDR2 reads SYDVKM.

The CDR3 DNA reads as TGCGCCAGCAGCGTGGCCGTCGGGAACACTGAAGCTTTCTTT. This sequence encodes CASSVAVGNTEAFF. The V and J genes are TRBV5-1 and TRBJ1-1, with unresolved D. Trimming stripped 4 bases from V and 1 base from J, with 11 bases between. The CDR3 has 14 residues. Germline CDR1 is SGHRS and CDR2 is YFSETQ.

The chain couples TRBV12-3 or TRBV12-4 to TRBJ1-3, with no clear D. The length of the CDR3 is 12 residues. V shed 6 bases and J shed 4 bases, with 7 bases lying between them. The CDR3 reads CASRVTGNTIYF. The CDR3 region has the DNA TGTGCCAGCAGAGTGACAGGAAACACCATATATTTT.

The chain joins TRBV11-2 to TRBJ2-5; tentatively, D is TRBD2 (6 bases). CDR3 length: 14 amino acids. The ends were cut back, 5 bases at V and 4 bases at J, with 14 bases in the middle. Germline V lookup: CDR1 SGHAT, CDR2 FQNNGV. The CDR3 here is CASSAGGAGETQYF. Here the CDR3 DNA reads TGTGCCAGCAGCGCCGGCGGAGCGGGAGAGACCCAGTACTTC.

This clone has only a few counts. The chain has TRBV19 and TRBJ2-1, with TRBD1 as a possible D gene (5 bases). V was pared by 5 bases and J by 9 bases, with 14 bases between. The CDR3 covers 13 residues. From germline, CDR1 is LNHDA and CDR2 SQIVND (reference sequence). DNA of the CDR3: TGTGCCAGTAGTGTTAGCAGGGTCAGTGAGCAGTTCTTC. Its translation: CASSVSRVSEQFF.

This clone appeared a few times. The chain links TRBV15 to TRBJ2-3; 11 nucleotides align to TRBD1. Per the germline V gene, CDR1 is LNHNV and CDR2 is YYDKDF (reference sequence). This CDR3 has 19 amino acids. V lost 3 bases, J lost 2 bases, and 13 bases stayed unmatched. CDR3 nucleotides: TGTGCCACCAGCAGGGGTAGGACAGGGGGCAGGTTGAACACAGATACGCAGTATTTT. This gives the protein CATSRGRTGGRLNTDTQYF.

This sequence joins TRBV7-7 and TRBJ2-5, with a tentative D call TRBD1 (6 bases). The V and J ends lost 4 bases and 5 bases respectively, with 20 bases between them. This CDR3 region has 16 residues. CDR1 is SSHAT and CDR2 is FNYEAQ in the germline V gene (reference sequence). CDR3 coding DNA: TGTGCCAGCAGCTGGGGCTCGTCCAGGGGTCGGGAGACCCAGTACTTC. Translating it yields CASSWGSSRGRETQYF.

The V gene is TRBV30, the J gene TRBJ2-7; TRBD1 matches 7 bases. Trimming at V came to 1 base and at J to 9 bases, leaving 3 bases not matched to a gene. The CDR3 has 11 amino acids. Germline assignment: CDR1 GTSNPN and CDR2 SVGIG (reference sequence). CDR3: CAWSEAGGQYF. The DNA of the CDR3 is TGTGCCTGGAGTGAGGCAGGGGGGCAGTACTTC.

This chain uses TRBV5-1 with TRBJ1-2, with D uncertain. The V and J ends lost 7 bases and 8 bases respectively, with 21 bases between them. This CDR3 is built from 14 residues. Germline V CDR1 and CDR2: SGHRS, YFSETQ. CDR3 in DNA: TGCGCCAGCGGTCGTAACGAGGCCCCGGGGGGCTACACCTTC. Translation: CASGRNEAPGGYTF.

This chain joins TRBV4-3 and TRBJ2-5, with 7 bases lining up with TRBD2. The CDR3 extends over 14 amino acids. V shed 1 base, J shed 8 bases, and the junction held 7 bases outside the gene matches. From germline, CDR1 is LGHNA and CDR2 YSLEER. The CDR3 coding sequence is TGCGCCAGCAGCCAAGCGGGGGGTTCCTCTACCCAGTACTTC. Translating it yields CASSQAGGSSTQYF.

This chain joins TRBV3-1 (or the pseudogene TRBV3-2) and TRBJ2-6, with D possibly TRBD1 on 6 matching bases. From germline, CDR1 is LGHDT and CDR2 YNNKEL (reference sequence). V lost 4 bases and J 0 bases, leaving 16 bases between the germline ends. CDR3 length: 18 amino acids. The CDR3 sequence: CASSLRTVDFSGANVLTF. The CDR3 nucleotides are TGTGCCAGCAGCCTTAGGACAGTAGACTTCTCTGGGGCCAACGTCCTGACTTTC.

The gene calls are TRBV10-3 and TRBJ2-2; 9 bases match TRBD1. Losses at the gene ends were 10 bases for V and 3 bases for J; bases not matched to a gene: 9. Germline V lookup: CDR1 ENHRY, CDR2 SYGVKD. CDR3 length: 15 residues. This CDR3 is CARDSGQGYTGELFF. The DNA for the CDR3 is TGTGCCAGAGACTCGGGACAGGGTTACACCGGGGAGCTGTTTTTT.

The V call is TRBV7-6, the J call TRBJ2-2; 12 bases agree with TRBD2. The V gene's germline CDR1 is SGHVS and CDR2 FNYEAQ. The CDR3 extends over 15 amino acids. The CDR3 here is CGVYLAGGVAGELFF. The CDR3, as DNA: TGTGGCGTCTATCTAGCGGGGGGGGTCGCCGGGGAGCTGTTTTTT.

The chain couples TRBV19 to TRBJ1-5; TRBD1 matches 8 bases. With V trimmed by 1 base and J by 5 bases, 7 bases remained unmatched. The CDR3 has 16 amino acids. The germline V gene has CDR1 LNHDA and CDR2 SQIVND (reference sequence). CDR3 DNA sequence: TGTGCCAGTAGTATAGTACGGACAGGGAGGTATCAGCCCCAGCATTTT. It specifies CASSIVRTGRYQPQHF.

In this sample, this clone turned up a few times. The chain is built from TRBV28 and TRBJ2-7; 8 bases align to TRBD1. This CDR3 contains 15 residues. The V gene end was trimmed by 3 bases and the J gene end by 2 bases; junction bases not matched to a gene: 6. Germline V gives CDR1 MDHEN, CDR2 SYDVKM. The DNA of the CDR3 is TGTGCCAGCAGTTTTACAATGGGACAGGCCTACGAGCAGTACTTC. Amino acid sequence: CASSFTMGQAYEQYF.

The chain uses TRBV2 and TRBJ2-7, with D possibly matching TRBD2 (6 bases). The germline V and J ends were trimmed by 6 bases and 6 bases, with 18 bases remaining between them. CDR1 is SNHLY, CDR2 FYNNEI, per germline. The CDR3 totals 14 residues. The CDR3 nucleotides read TGTGCCAGCAGAACCCGGACTACCACCGGCGAGCAGTACTTC. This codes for CASRTRTTTGEQYF.

CDR3 DNA sequence: TGTGCCAGCACCTTTCTAGCGGGTTACTACGAGCAGTACTTC. It encodes CASTFLAGYYEQYF. The chain carries TRBV7-6 and TRBJ2-7; 8 positions match TRBD2. After removal of 7 bases from V and 3 bases from J, the junction contained 8 bases not matched to a gene. CDR1 is SGHVS, CDR2 FNYEAQ, per germline. This CDR3 has 14 residues.

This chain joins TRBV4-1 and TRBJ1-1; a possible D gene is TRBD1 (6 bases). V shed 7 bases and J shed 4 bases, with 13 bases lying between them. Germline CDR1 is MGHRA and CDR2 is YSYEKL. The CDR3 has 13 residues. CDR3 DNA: TGCGCCAGCACCTCGGGGGGGCCCACTGAAGCTTTCTTT. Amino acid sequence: CASTSGGPTEAFF.

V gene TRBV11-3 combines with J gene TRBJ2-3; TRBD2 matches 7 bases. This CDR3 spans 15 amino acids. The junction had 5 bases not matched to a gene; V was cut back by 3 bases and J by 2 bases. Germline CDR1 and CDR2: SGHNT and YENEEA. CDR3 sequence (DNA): TGTGCCAGCAGCTTGGATGGGGGGGACACAGATACGCAGTATTTT. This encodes CASSLDGGDTDTQYF. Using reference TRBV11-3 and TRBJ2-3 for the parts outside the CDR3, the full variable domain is EAGVVQSPRYKIIEKKQPVAFWCNPISGHNTLYWYLQNLGQGPELLIRYENEEAVDDSQLPKDRFSAERLKGVDSTLKIQPAELGDSAVYLCASSLDGGDTDTQYFGPGTRLTVL.

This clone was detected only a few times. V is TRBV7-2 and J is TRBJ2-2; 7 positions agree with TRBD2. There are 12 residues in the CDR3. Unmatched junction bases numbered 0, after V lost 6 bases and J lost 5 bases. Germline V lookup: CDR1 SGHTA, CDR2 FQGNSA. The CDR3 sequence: CASRGGTGELFF. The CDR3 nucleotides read TGTGCCAGCAGGGGGGGGACCGGGGAGCTGTTTTTT.

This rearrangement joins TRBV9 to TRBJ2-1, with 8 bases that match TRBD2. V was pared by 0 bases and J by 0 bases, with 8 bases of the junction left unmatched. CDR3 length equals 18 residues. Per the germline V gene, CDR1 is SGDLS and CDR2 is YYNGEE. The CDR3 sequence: CASSVAGMSGSSYNEQFF. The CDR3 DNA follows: TGTGCCAGCAGCGTAGCTGGAATGAGCGGGAGCTCCTACAATGAGCAGTTCTTC.

The CDR3, as DNA: TGTGCCAGCAGCTTTGGCAGGCCAAACTATGGCTACACCTTC. Its translation is CASSFGRPNYGYTF. The V and J genes are TRBV11-2 and TRBJ1-2, with no clear D. Trimming pared 3 bases from V and 2 bases from J, leaving 10 bases between. CDR1 SGHAT and CDR2 FQNNGV come from the germline V gene. CDR3 size: 14 residues.

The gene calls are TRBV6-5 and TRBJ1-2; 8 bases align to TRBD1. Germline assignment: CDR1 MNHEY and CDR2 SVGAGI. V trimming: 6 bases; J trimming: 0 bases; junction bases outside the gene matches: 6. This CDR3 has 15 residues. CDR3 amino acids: CASSHTTGANYGYTF. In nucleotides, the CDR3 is TGTGCCAGCAGCCATACGACAGGGGCTAACTATGGCTACACCTTC.

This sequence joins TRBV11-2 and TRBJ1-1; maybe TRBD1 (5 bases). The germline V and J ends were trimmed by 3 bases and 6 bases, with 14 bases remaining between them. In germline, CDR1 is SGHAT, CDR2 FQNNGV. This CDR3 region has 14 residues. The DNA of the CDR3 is TGTGCCAGCAGCTTGGGGGGGGAGGCTTCTGAAGCTTTCTTT. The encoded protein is CASSLGGEASEAFF.

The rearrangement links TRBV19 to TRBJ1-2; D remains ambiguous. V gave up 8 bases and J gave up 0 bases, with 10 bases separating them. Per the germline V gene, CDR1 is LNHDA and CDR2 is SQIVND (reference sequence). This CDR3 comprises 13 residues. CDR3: CASLSPSNYGYTF. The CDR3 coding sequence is TGTGCCAGTTTGAGTCCCTCTAACTATGGCTACACCTTC.

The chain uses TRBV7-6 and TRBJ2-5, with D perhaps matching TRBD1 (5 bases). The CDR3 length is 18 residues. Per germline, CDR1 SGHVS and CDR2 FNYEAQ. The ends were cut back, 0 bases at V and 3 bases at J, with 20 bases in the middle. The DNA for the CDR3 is TGTGCCAGCAGCTTAGCCTACGGTGGGGCTGGATTAAAAGAGACCCAGTACTTC. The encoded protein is CASSLAYGGAGLKETQYF.

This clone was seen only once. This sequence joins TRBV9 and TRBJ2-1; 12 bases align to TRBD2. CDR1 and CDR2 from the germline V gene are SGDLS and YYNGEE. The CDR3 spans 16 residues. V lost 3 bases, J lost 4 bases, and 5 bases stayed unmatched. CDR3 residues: CASSEGTSGPYNEQFF. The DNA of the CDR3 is TGTGCCAGCAGCGAAGGGACTAGCGGGCCTTACAATGAGCAGTTCTTC.

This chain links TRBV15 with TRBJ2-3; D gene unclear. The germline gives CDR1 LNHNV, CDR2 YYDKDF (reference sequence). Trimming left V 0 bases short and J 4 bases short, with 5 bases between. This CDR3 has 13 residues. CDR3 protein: CATSRDQADTQYF. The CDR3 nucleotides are TGTGCCACCAGCAGAGATCAGGCAGATACGCAGTATTTT.